A single sample gave rise to the 8 T cell receptor beta chains below, sequenced in a study of T cell responses to AZD1222 COVID-19 vaccine. Generated by immunoSEQ multiplex PCR, the TCRdb table keeps only in-frame clones and is missing some. The table lists roughly 200,000 clones, around 94% of them singletons, with approximately 1.5% in the top ten. The source material was peripheral blood, sampled 28 days after the second dose of the MenACWY control vaccine. The receptors derive from an adult who received the MenACWY meningococcal vaccine as a control.

This chain connects TRBV5-4 to TRBJ2-6; D remains ambiguous. The CDR3 loop spans 15 amino acids. The V gene's germline CDR1 is SGHNT and CDR2 YYREEE (reference sequence). With 0 bases removed from V and 4 bases from J, the gap between germline ends came to 8 bases. CDR3 nucleotides: TGTGCCAGCAGCTTGGTCCCTTCCGGGGCCAACGTCCTGACTTTC. Translated: CASSLVPSGANVLTF. The variable domain in full, with the rest retrieved from reference TRBV5-4 and TRBJ2-6, is ETGVTQSPTHLIKTRGQQVTLRCSSQSGHNTVSWYQQALGQGPQFIFQYYREEENGRGNFPPRFSGLQFPNYSSELNVNALELDDSALYLCASSLVPSGANVLTFGAGSRLTVL.

This chain links TRBV28 with TRBJ2-7; D tentatively reads TRBD1 or TRBD2 (6 bases each). The CDR3 runs 14 residues. Trimming pared 5 bases from V and 6 bases from J, leaving 17 bases between. The germline CDR1 and CDR2 sequences are MDHEN and SYDVKM. Here the CDR3 DNA reads TGTGCCAGCAGTCTTGGAGGGGGATCGGCCGAGCAGTACTTC. Translated, it gives CASSLGGGSAEQYF.

CDR3 in amino acids: CASSLARRADNEKLFF. CDR3 nucleotide sequence: TGTGCCAGCAGCTTGGCCAGGAGGGCGGATAATGAAAAACTGTTTTTT. This rearrangement joins TRBV5-8 to TRBJ1-4, with D unclear. The CDR3 covers 16 residues. The germline gives CDR1 SGHTS, CDR2 YDEGEE. Trimming removed 0 bases at V and 4 bases at J, with 13 bases between.

V usage is TRBV9 and J usage is TRBJ2-7; 7 bases agree with TRBD1. V trimming: 0 bases; J trimming: 2 bases; junction bases outside the gene matches: 5. The CDR3 has 15 residues. Germline V gene data show CDR1 as SGDLS and CDR2 as YYNGEE. Here the CDR3 reads CASSVDGTVTYEQYF. CDR3 nucleotide sequence: TGTGCCAGCAGCGTAGATGGGACAGTAACCTACGAGCAGTACTTC.

The CDR3 bases are TGTGCCAGCAACCGTGGGGGGACAGGGTCCGAGCAGTACTTC. Translating it yields CASNRGGTGSEQYF. This chain links TRBV28 with TRBJ2-7; 9 positions agree with TRBD1. The germline CDR1 and CDR2 sequences are MDHEN and SYDVKM. This CDR3 has 14 residues. J lost 6 bases, V lost 7 bases, and 10 bases had no gene match.

V and J are TRBV19 and TRBJ1-2; 7 bases line up with TRBD1. This CDR3 comprises 14 residues. The junction had 3 bases not matched to a gene; V was cut back by 4 bases and J by 1 base. The germline CDR1 and CDR2 sequences are LNHDA and SQIVND (reference sequence). CDR3 sequence (DNA): TGTGCCAGTAGTAAGGACAGGAGTAACTATGGCTACACCTTC. Translated, it gives CASSKDRSNYGYTF.

This clone was seen only once. The chain employs TRBV4-2 and TRBJ1-4; D not resolved. The germline V gene encodes CDR1 LGHNA and CDR2 YNFKEQ. The CDR3 has 15 amino acids. V was shortened by 4 bases and J by 8 bases, with 17 bases between the two germline ends. The CDR3 loop is CASSPSNVGGEKLFF. The CDR3 DNA reads TGTGCCAGCAGCCCCTCGAATGTGGGAGGGGAAAAACTGTTTTTT.

This clone has a handful of counts. This chain connects TRBV7-2 to TRBJ2-1, with unresolved D. This CDR3 comprises 18 residues. Per the germline V gene, CDR1 is SGHTA and CDR2 is FQGNSA. The V end was cut by 0 bases, the J end by 0 bases, with 15 bases between. CDR3 sequence: CASSLALGPESSYNEQFF. CDR3 DNA sequence: TGTGCCAGCAGCTTAGCGCTAGGGCCTGAGAGCTCCTACAATGAGCAGTTCTTC.